This passage covers 7 T cell receptor beta chains from one sample sequenced in a study of shared T cell receptors in the human thymus. Profiling relied on immunoSEQ multiplex PCR, and the TCRdb table lists in-frame clones only, not all of them. The table records just under 550,000 clones, about four fifths of them present only once. These same records also appear under a second study, on human thymus T cells.

Sequencing was performed on thymocytes. These receptors were obtained from a boy under two years old with a congenital heart defect.

V usage is TRBV11-3 and J usage is TRBJ2-3, with 9 positions matching TRBD2. With 5 bases clipped from V and 3 bases from J, the junction kept 9 bases outside the gene matches. The CDR3 runs to 16 residues. Germline lookup yields CDR1 SGHNT and CDR2 YENEEA. The CDR3 DNA sequence: TGTGCCAGCAGCCCCCCCAGCGGGAGGTGGACAGATACGCAGTATTTT. It yields the protein CASSPPSGRWTDTQYF. Complete variable domain (other parts from reference TRBV11-3 and TRBJ2-3): EAGVVQSPRYKIIEKKQPVAFWCNPISGHNTLYWYLQNLGQGPELLIRYENEEAVDDSQLPKDRFSAERLKGVDSTLKIQPAELGDSAVYLCASSPPSGRWTDTQYFGPGTRLTVL.

The chain links TRBV30 to TRBJ1-3; tentatively, D is TRBD1 (6 bases). Germline CDR1 reads GTSNPN; CDR2 reads SVGIG (reference sequence). The length of the CDR3 is 17 residues. Between the trimmed V and J ends, which lost 0 bases and 0 bases, there was a span of 15 bases. This chain's CDR3 is CAWSVQGLWISGNTIYF. CDR3 bases: TGTGCCTGGAGTGTACAGGGCCTCTGGATCTCTGGAAACACCATATATTTT.

CDR3 sequence reads: CASSLAPAGLQETQYF. The DNA of the CDR3 is TGCGCCAGCAGCTTGGCCCCAGCGGGGCTACAAGAGACCCAGTACTTC. The chain employs TRBV5-1 and TRBJ2-5; TRBD2 matches at 7 bases. The J segment lost 2 bases and the V segment lost 0 bases, leaving 7 bases of the junction unmatched. Germline-derived CDR1 and CDR2 are SGHRS and YFSETQ. The CDR3 runs to 16 residues.

This chain joins TRBV12-5 and TRBJ2-5, with TRBD2 matching 7 bases. The ends lost 6 bases at V and 3 bases at J; junction bases unmatched: 25. CDR1 and CDR2 (germline): LGHNT, FRNRAP. The CDR3 has 20 residues. CDR3 residues: CASGLEGASGPPREKETQYF. The CDR3 DNA follows: TGTGCTAGTGGACTGGAAGGGGCTAGCGGCCCCCCGCGGGAAAAAGAGACCCAGTACTTC. The variable domain in full, with the rest retrieved from reference TRBV12-5 and TRBJ2-5, is DARVTQTPRHKVTEMGQEVTMRCQPILGHNTVFWYRQTMMQGLELLAYFRNRAPLDDSGMPKDRFSAEMPDATLATLKIQPSEPRDSAVYFCASGLEGASGPPREKETQYFGPGTRLLVL.

The chain employs TRBV6-6 and TRBJ2-7; 13 bases are a match to TRBD2. The V gene's germline CDR1 is MNHNY and CDR2 SVGAGI (reference sequence). Germline trimming cut 6 bases from V and 5 bases from J; bases unmatched to any gene: 7. The CDR3 runs to 15 residues. CDR3 nucleotides: TGTGCCAGCAGCCCCGGGACTAGCGGGATCAACGAGCAGTACTTC. It codes for CASSPGTSGINEQYF.

This chain connects TRBV28 to TRBJ1-5; the D is unclear. Germline lookup yields CDR1 MDHEN and CDR2 SYDVKM. There are 11 residues in the CDR3. The V end was cut by 3 bases, the J end by 10 bases, with 7 bases between. DNA of the CDR3: TGTGCCAGCAGTTTCGGGATCCCCCAGCATTTT. This codes for CASSFGIPQHF.

The chain uses TRBV5-6 and TRBJ1-5; 7 positions agree with TRBD1. The V gene's germline CDR1 is SGHDT and CDR2 YYEEEE. Trimming cost V 4 bases and J 7 bases; bases outside gene matches: 5. CDR3 size: 13 residues. The CDR3 DNA reads as TGTGCCAGCAGCCCACAGGGGAGGCAGCCCCAGCATTTT. Amino acid sequence: CASSPQGRQPQHF. Full variable domain (outside the CDR3, taken from reference TRBV5-6 and TRBJ1-5): DAGVTQSPTHLIKTRGQQVTLRCSPKSGHDTVSWYQQALGQGPQFIFQYYEEEERQRGNFPDRFSGHQFPNYSSELNVNALLLGDSALYLCASSPQGRQPQHFGDGTRLSIL.